This T cell receptor (beta chain) was recovered during a study of PD-1 blockade in classical Hodgkin lymphoma. On the study more broadly: Patients were dosed intravenously with nivolumab at 3 mg/kg every 2 weeks. General observations from the study: Nivolumab initiation under 1 year post-ASCT meant exclusion. Significant TCR diversity gains by C4D1 occurred in CD4+ but not CD8+ cells.

Data came from immunoSEQ multiplex PCR; TCRdb stores just in-frame clones and leaves some out. The profile covers tens of thousands of clones, with 85% to 95% appearing a single time and about 7.8% taken by the ten largest. In every patient, relapse followed autologous stem cell transplantation, while exposure to brentuximab vedotin differed. Germline lookup yields CDR1 LGHNA and CDR2 YSLEER. The CDR3 is 16 residues long. V gave up 1 base and J gave up 4 bases; unmatched junction bases: 7. About this clone itself: Its target is not known.

Here the sequenced sample was peripheral blood mononuclear cells (PBMCs), taken at baseline. This clonotype was obtained from a human donor with classical Hodgkin lymphoma. The chain links TRBV4-3 to TRBJ1-2; 9 nucleotides agree with TRBD1. The CDR3: CASSQGFDRGVYGYTF. CDR3 nucleotide sequence: TGCGCCAGCAGCCAAGGGTTCGACAGGGGGGTCTATGGCTACACCTTC.